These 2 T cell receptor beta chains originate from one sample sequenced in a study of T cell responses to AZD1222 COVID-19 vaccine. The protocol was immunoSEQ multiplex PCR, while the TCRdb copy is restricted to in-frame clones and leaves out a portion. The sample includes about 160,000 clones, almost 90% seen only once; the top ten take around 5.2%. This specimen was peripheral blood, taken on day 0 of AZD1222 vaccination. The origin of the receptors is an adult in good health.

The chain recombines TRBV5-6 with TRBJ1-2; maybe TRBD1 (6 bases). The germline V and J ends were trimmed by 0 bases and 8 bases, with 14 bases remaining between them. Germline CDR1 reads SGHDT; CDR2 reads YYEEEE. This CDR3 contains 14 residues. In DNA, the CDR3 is TGTGCCAGCAGCTTGGGCAGACAGGTTCAAGGCTACACCTTC. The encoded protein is CASSLGRQVQGYTF.

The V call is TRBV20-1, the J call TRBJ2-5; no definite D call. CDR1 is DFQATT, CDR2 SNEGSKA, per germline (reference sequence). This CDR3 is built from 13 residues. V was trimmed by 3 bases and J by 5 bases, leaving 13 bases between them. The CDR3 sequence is CSASRTVKETQYF. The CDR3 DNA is TGCAGTGCTAGTAGGACGGTCAAGGAGACCCAGTACTTC.